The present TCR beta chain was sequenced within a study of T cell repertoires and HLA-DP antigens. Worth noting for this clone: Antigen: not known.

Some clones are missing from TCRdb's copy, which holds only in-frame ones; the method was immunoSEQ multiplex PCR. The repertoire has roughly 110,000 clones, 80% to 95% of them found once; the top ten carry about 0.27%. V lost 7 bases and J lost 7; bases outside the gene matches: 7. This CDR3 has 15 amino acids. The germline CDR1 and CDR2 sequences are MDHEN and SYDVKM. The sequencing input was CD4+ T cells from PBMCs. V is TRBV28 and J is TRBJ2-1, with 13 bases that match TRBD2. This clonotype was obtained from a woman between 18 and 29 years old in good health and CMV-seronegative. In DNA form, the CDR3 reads TGTGCCAGCATGGTAGGACTAGCGGGAGTTAATGAGCAGTTCTTC. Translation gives CASMVGLAGVNEQFF.